The 29 T cell receptor beta chains listed next were all sequenced from one sample in a study of regulatory T cells in long-lasting Graves disease. Researchers made TCR beta libraries by using iRepertoire HTBI primers and running Arm-PCR on CDR3 regions. TCRdb processed the multiplex PCR reads anew with MiXCR; each CDR3 protein has one entry. The sample includes hundreds of thousands of distinct CDR3 sequences, less than 20% seen only once; the top ten take approximately 18%. Time point noted: newly diagnosed GD, antithyroid drugs for less than 3 months. PBMCs were the source of the RNA used for TCR sequencing. These same data were also listed under a study on T cells in Graves' hyperthyroidism and ophthalmopathy.

The specimen was peripheral blood mononuclear cells (PBMCs), collected at new diagnosis, from a patient treated with antithyroid drugs. These receptors were collected from a woman aged 25 to 39 with Graves disease.

This clonotype was seen ten or more times. The V gene is TRBV12-3 or TRBV12-4, the J gene TRBJ1-5, with D uncertain. V lost 3 bases to trimming and J lost 2 bases, with 8 bases between them. This CDR3 comprises 14 residues. The CDR3 region is CASSFTTGNQPQHF. CDR3 DNA: TGTGCCAGCAGTTTTACGACGGGCAATCAGCCCCAGCATTTT.

This clonotype was found many times. The V call is TRBV28, the J call TRBJ1-5, with a possible D match to TRBD1 (6 bases). The CDR3 is 15 amino acids. Germline CDR1 and CDR2: MDHEN and SYDVKM. V was shortened by 6 bases and J by 0 bases, with 12 bases between the two germline ends. The CDR3 loop reads CASSTDRYSNQPQHF. The DNA for the CDR3 is TGTGCCAGCAGCACGGACAGATATAGCAATCAGCCCCAGCATTTT.

In its sample, this clonotype was seen many times. In nucleotides, the CDR3 is TGTGCCAGCAGCCAAGGGTCGTCGAACACTGAAGCTTTCTTT. Protein: CASSQGSSNTEAFF. V and J are TRBV3-1 and TRBJ1-1; D gene uncertain. The V end was cut by 1 base, the J end by 1 base, with 7 bases between. The germline CDR1 and CDR2 sequences are LGHDT and YNNKEL (reference sequence). This CDR3 has 14 amino acids.

This clonotype was observed at least ten times. V is TRBV7-9 and J is TRBJ1-1; 7 bases line up with TRBD1. CDR3 length: 13 residues. Per germline, CDR1 SEHNR and CDR2 FQNEAQ (reference sequence). V lost 8 bases, J lost 8 bases, and 11 bases stayed unmatched. The CDR3 loop is CASHRGSSKEAFF. Written as DNA, the CDR3 is TGTGCCAGCCACAGGGGCAGCTCAAAAGAAGCTTTCTTT.

This clonotype was detected ten times or more. The rearrangement uses TRBV19 and TRBJ2-1, with D hard to call. Looked up from germline, CDR1 is LNHDA and CDR2 is SQIVND (reference sequence). CDR3 length: 15 residues. V dropped 3 bases and J dropped 0 bases, with 9 bases sitting between them. The CDR3 is CASSMRESSYNEQFF. CDR3 DNA sequence: TGTGCCAGTAGTATGCGCGAGAGCTCCTACAATGAGCAGTTCTTC.

This clonotype was seen a few times. The CDR3: CSVKKGLLGQNEQFF. CDR3 nucleotides: TGCAGCGTAAAAAAGGGACTCCTCGGGCAAAATGAGCAGTTCTTC. The rearrangement joins TRBV29-1 to TRBJ2-1, with a tentative D call TRBD2 (6 bases). The germline V gene encodes CDR1 SQVTM and CDR2 ANQGSEA. This CDR3 region has 15 residues. V lost 6 bases, J lost 7 bases, and 22 bases lay in between.

This clonotype was detected a few times. The V call is TRBV3-1, the J call TRBJ2-7, with D unresolved. The CDR3 extends over 16 amino acids. Between the trimmed V and J ends, which lost 0 bases and 1 base, there was a span of 13 bases. The germline V gene has CDR1 LGHDT and CDR2 YNNKEL (reference sequence). The CDR3 DNA is TGTGCCAGCAGCCAAGATGCCCAACCCTCTTCCTACGAGCAGTACTTC. Residues: CASSQDAQPSSYEQYF.

This clonotype came up many times. The chain employs TRBV5-5 and TRBJ2-5; D ambiguous. Germline lookup yields CDR1 SGHKS and CDR2 YYEKEE (reference sequence). The CDR3 contains 13 residues. The V and J ends lost 2 bases and 3 bases respectively, with 8 bases between them. The CDR3 DNA reads as TGTGCCAGCAGCTTTGTTCCTGAAGAGACCCAGTACTTC. As protein: CASSFVPEETQYF.

This clonotype was detected many times. The chain joins TRBV11-1 to TRBJ2-1; D is possibly TRBD1 or TRBD2 (5 bases each). CDR3 length equals 14 residues. The V gene lost 6 bases and the J gene lost 0 bases, with 9 bases spanning the gap. Germline assignment: CDR1 SGHAT and CDR2 FQDESV (reference sequence). The CDR3 sequence: CASRAGSSYNEQFF. The CDR3, as DNA: TGTGCCAGCAGGGCAGGGAGCTCCTACAATGAGCAGTTCTTC.

V is TRBV20-1 and J is TRBJ2-1; 8 bases align to TRBD2. J lost 4 bases, V lost 7 bases, and 9 bases had no gene match. Germline-derived CDR1 and CDR2 are DFQATT and SNEGSKA (reference sequence). This CDR3 contains 14 residues. CDR3 in DNA: TGCAGTGTGCGAGCGGGAGCCCTATACAATGAGCAGTTCTTC. Amino acid sequence: CSVRAGALYNEQFF.

The sample holds many counts of this clonotype. The gene calls are TRBV6-1 and TRBJ2-1; D uncertain. The CDR3 has 14 residues. Trimming cost V 5 bases and J 0 bases, with 8 bases left between them. Germline lookup yields CDR1 MNHNS and CDR2 SASEGT. The CDR3 spells CASSPFSSYNEQFF. CDR3 DNA: TGTGCCAGCAGTCCCTTCAGCTCCTACAATGAGCAGTTCTTC.

The rearrangement joins TRBV6-5 to TRBJ1-2; D uncertain. The germline V gene has CDR1 MNHEY and CDR2 SVGAGI. V lost 0 bases and J lost 1, with 15 bases in between. This CDR3 is built from 17 residues. The CDR3 DNA reads TGTGCCAGCAGTTACTCATCCCCGGCAGGCAGTAACTATGGCTACACCTTC. Amino acid sequence: CASSYSSPAGSNYGYTF.

This clonotype has at least ten counts. The chain couples TRBV7-6 to TRBJ2-3; no definite D call. The CDR3 is 14 residues long. Germline assignment: CDR1 SGHVS and CDR2 FNYEAQ. Trimming removed 5 bases at V and 6 bases at J, with 15 bases between. As DNA, the CDR3 is TGTGCCAGCAGCCGTTATGGGTTTAGCGATACGCAGTATTTT. Protein sequence: CASSRYGFSDTQYF.

J is TRBJ1-2 and V is TRBV20-1; no clear D gene. The CDR3 length is 11 residues. Germline values: CDR1 DFQATT, CDR2 SNEGSKA (reference sequence). V was pared by 3 bases and J by 8 bases, with 10 bases between. DNA for the CDR3: TGCAGTGCTAGGGGCTTTGACGGCTACACCTTC. Protein sequence: CSARGFDGYTF.

This chain connects TRBV19 to TRBJ2-7; TRBD1 matches at 9 bases. The germline CDR1 and CDR2 sequences are LNHDA and SQIVND (reference sequence). With 5 bases clipped from V and 4 bases from J, the junction kept 12 bases outside the gene matches. The CDR3 spans 16 residues. This CDR3 reads CASSLKSGTGRYEQYF. In DNA form, the CDR3 reads TGTGCCAGTAGTCTGAAAAGCGGGACAGGGAGATACGAGCAGTACTTC.

This clonotype was detected many times. The chain recombines TRBV28 with TRBJ2-1; TRBD2 matches 11 bases. There are 15 residues in the CDR3. Germline values: CDR1 MDHEN, CDR2 SYDVKM. Trimming removed 5 bases from V and 0 bases from J; junction bases left unmatched: 0. The CDR3 region is CASSTSGSSYNEQFF. The CDR3 DNA sequence: TGTGCCAGCAGTACTAGCGGGAGCTCCTACAATGAGCAGTTCTTC.

The rearrangement uses TRBV6-1 and TRBJ2-7; no reliable D call. This CDR3 contains 15 residues. V lost 5 bases and J lost 3, with 17 bases in between. Germline-derived CDR1 and CDR2 are MNHNS and SASEGT. The chain's CDR3 is CASSPKGWAFYEQYF. The CDR3 DNA reads as TGTGCCAGCAGTCCTAAAGGGTGGGCCTTCTACGAGCAGTACTTC.

V is TRBV7-2 and J is TRBJ2-1, with 9 bases lining up with TRBD1. In germline, CDR1 is SGHTA, CDR2 FQGNSA. Germline trimming cut 6 bases from V and 8 bases from J; bases unmatched to any gene: 5. The CDR3 runs 13 residues. DNA for the CDR3: TGTGCCAGCAGTGGGACAGGGTTCGATGAGCAGTTCTTC. Translation gives CASSGTGFDEQFF.

This clonotype has more than one count but fewer than ten. The V and J genes are TRBV14 and TRBJ1-1, with D hard to call. Germline loops: CDR1 SGHDN, CDR2 FVKESK. The CDR3 runs 16 residues. The V end lost 4 bases, the J end lost 4 bases, and 19 bases lay between the germline ends. This CDR3 is CASSPILRVPITEAFF. For the CDR3, the DNA is TGTGCCAGCAGCCCTATTCTACGGGTGCCGATCACTGAAGCTTTCTTT.

This clonotype appeared many times. The chain is built from TRBV27 and TRBJ2-2; the D is unclear. Trimming removed 5 bases at V and 8 bases at J, with 12 bases between. The CDR3 totals 13 residues. Germline V lookup: CDR1 MNHEY, CDR2 SMNVEV (reference sequence). Here the CDR3 reads CASSPPSRGELFF. Written as DNA, the CDR3 is TGTGCCAGCAGTCCACCCTCAAGAGGGGAGCTGTTTTTT.

This sequence joins TRBV20-1 and TRBJ1-2; 9 positions agree with TRBD1. Trimming cost V 6 bases and J 8 bases; bases outside gene matches: 16. Per germline, CDR1 DFQATT and CDR2 SNEGSKA (reference sequence). This CDR3 has 15 amino acids. The CDR3 nucleotides are TGCAGTGCCCCAGCCGGGACAGGGAGTATGGGCGGCTACACCTTC. Protein product: CSAPAGTGSMGGYTF.

This clonotype was picked up a small number of times. The rearrangement links TRBV19 to TRBJ2-2; no firm D call. There are 12 residues in the CDR3. The germline V and J ends were trimmed by 5 bases and 4 bases, with 5 bases remaining between them. Germline loops: CDR1 LNHDA, CDR2 SQIVND (reference sequence). The CDR3 sequence is CASSHSTGELFF. CDR3 bases: TGTGCCAGTAGTCACAGCACCGGGGAGCTGTTTTTT.

This clonotype was counted many times. This rearrangement joins TRBV20-1 to TRBJ1-4; D may be TRBD1 (5 bases). Per germline, CDR1 DFQATT and CDR2 SNEGSKA (reference sequence). Trimming stripped 0 bases from V and 9 bases from J, with 20 bases between. The CDR3 runs to 16 residues. The CDR3 DNA is TGCAGTGCTAGAGATCCGGGACGGCTAAAGAGGCAAAAACTGTTTTTT. Amino acids: CSARDPGRLKRQKLFF.

This chain uses TRBV6-2 or TRBV6-3 with TRBJ2-3, with D perhaps TRBD1 or TRBD2 (5 bases each). V lost 7 bases to trimming and J lost 2 bases, with 16 bases between them. The CDR3 consists of 15 residues. Per the germline V gene, CDR1 is MNHEY and CDR2 is SVGEGT. The CDR3 spells CASTPGRALTDTQYF. The CDR3 nucleotides are TGTGCCAGCACCCCGGGGCGGGCCCTCACAGATACGCAGTATTTT.

V and J are TRBV7-2 and TRBJ2-3; 7 bases are a match to TRBD2. V dropped 2 bases and J dropped 4; count of bases not matched to a gene: 12. The CDR3 runs to 17 residues. Germline CDR1 SGHTA, CDR2 FQGNSA. The DNA of the CDR3 is TGTGCCAGCAGCTTATTGCCCCTTGCGGGAGTGGCAGATACGCAGTATTTT. Encoded protein: CASSLLPLAGVADTQYF.

This clonotype was counted between two and nine times. V and J are TRBV4-1 and TRBJ1-4; no firm D call. CDR3 length: 16 amino acids. The germline gives CDR1 MGHRA, CDR2 YSYEKL. The ends were cut back, 4 bases at V and 7 bases at J, with 19 bases in the middle. The DNA of the CDR3 is TGCGCCAGCAGCCGGGTGGAGTGGGCGGCGTCTGAAAAACTGTTTTTT. Residues: CASSRVEWAASEKLFF.

This clonotype has a handful of counts. The chain employs TRBV20-1 and TRBJ2-3, with D hard to call. The CDR3 length is 13 residues. CDR1 DFQATT and CDR2 SNEGSKA come from the germline V gene (reference sequence). The CDR3 DNA reads TGCAGCGTTGAGGTACAGTACACAGATACGCAGTATTTT. It is translated as CSVEVQYTDTQYF.

On this clonotype itself: A clone one base away is much larger, so this may be a read error. The rearrangement joins TRBV29-1 to TRBJ2-1; TRBD1 is a possible D gene (6 bases). Germline V gene sequence: CDR1 SQVTM, CDR2 ANQGSEA. CDR3 length: 16 residues. CDR3 DNA: TGCAGCGTTGAAGAATGGTTTACAGGGACCTACAATGGGCAGTTCTTC. Translating it yields CSVEEWFTGTYNGQFF.

At least ten counts were recorded for this clonotype. This chain connects TRBV28 to TRBJ1-2, with D perhaps matching TRBD1 (6 bases). CDR1 is MDHEN, CDR2 SYDVKM, per germline. V was cut by 3 bases and J by 7 bases, with 12 bases left in between. The CDR3 totals 13 residues. The CDR3 protein is CASSFTRGGGYTF. The CDR3 DNA is TGTGCCAGCAGTTTCACCAGGGGAGGTGGCTACACCTTC.